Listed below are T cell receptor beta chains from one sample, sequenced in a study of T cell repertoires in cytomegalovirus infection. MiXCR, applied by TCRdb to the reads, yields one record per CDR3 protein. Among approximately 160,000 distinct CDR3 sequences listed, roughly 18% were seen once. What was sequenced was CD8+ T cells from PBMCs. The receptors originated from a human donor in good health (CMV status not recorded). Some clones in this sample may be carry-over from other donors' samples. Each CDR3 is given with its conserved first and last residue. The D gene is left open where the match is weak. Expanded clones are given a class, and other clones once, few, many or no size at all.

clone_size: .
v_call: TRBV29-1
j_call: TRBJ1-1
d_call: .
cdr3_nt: TGCAGCGTAATACAGGGCGGTGAAGCTTTCTTT
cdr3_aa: CSVIQGGEAFF

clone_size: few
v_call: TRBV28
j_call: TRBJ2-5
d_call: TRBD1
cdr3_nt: TGTGCCAGCAGTCGACAGGGTTGGGAGACCCAGTACTTC
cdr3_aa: CASSRQGWETQYF

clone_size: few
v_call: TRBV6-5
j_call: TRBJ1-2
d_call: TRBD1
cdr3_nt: TGTGCCAGCAGCCCGACAGGGAACCACTATGGCTACACCTTC
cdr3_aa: CASSPTGNHYGYTF

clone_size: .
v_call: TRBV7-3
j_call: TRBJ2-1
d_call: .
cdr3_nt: TGTGCCAGCAGCCGTGAAGCGGGCCACCCTGACAATGAGCAGTTCTTC
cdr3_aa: CASSREAGHPDNEQFF

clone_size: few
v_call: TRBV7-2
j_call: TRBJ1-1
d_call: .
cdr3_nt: TGTGCCAGCAGCTTAGAAATCGCAGGGCTGAACACTGAAGCTTTCTTT
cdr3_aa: CASSLEIAGLNTEAFF

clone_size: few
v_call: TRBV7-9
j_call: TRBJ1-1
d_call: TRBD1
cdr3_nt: TGTGCCAGCAGCTCGACAGGGGGAGGGCACACTGAAGCTTTCTTT
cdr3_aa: CASSSTGGGHTEAFF

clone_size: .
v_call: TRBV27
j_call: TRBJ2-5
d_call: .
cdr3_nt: TGTGCCAGCAGTTTCGGAGGGGTAGAGACCCAGTACTTC
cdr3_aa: CASSFGGVETQYF

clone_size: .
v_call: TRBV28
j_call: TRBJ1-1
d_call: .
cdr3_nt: TGTGCCAGCAGTTTAACGGGGAACCCTACTGAAGCTTTCTTT
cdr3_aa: CASSLTGNPTEAFF

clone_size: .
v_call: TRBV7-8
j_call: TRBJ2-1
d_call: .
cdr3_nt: TGTGCCAGCATGCAGGGAACCTACAATGAGCAGTTCTTC
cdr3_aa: CASMQGTYNEQFF

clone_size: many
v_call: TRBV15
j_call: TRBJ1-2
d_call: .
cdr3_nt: TGTGCCACCAGCAGTTCACGGGGAAACTATGGCTACACCTTC
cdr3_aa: CATSSSRGNYGYTF

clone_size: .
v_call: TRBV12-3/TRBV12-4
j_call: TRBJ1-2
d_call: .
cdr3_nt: TGTGCCAGCAGTTCACCTAGGGGTGGCTACACCTTC
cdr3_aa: CASSSPRGGYTF

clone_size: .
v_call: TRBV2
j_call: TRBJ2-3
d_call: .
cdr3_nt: TGTGCCAGCGAAGGACTGGGGCCAGATACGCAGTATTTT
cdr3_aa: CASEGLGPDTQYF

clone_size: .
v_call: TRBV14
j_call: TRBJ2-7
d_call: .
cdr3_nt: TGTGCCAGCAGCCAAGAATATGACTTCGGCTACGAGCAGTACTTC
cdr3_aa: CASSQEYDFGYEQYF

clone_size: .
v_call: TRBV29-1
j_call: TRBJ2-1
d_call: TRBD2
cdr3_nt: TGCAGCGTTGAAGAGCCTGGCGGGAGTTTAAACTCCTACAATGAGCAGTTCTTC
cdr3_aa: CSVEEPGGSLNSYNEQFF

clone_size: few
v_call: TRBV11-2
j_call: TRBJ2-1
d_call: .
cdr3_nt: TGTGCCAGCAGCCCATGGGGGGGACACCCGAATGAGCAGTTCTTC
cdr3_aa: CASSPWGGHPNEQFF

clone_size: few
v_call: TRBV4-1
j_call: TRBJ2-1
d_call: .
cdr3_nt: TGCGCCAGCAGCCAGCTAGGTTTGAATGAGCAGTTCTTC
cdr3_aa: CASSQLGLNEQFF

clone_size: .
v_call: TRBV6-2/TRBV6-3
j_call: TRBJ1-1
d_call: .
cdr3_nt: TGTGCCAGCAGTTACTCGATGACCGGGAGGGGCACTGAAGCTTTCTTT
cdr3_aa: CASSYSMTGRGTEAFF

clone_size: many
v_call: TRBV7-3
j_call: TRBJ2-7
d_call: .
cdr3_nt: TGTGCCAGCAGCCCTCGACAGAGGGGATCCTACGAGCAGTACTTC
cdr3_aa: CASSPRQRGSYEQYF

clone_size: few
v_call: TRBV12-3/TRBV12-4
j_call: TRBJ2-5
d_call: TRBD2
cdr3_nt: TGTGCCAGCAGCCGTCCAGCGGGGGGGCAAGAGACCCAGTACTTC
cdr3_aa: CASSRPAGGQETQYF

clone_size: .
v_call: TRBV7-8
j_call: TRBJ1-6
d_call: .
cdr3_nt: TGTGCCAGCAGCTCATCCTTGACCCCCGAGCGATCACCCCTCCACTTT
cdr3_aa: CASSSSLTPERSPLHF

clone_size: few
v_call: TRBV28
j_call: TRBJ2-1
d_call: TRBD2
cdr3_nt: TGTGCCAGCAGTTTGGTCCGGGAGGCAAGCTTCGATGAGCAGTTCTTC
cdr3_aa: CASSLVREASFDEQFF

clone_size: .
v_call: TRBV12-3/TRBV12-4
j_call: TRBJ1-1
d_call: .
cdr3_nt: TGTGCCAGCAGTGGAGTCCCTTACACTGAAGCTTTCTTT
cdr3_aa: CASSGVPYTEAFF

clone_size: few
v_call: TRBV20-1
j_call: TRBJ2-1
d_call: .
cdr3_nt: TGCAGTGCTAGAGACGTCTATAACTCCTACAATGAGCAGTTCTTC
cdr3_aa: CSARDVYNSYNEQFF

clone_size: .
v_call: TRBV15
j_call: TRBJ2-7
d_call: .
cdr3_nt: TGTGCCACCAGCAGCGGTCGGACCTACGAGCAGTACTTC
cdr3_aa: CATSSGRTYEQYF

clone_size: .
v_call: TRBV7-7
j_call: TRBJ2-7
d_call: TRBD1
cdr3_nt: TGTGCCAGCAGCGTCGACAGGGGCGACTACGAGCAGTACTTC
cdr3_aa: CASSVDRGDYEQYF

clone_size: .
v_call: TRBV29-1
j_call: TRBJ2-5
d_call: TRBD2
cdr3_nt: TGCAGCGTTGACCCTGGGACTAGCGGGGGGGAGACCCAGTACTTC
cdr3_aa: CSVDPGTSGGETQYF

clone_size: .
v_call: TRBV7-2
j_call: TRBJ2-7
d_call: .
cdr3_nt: TGTGCCAGCAGCTTAGCGGGGGGCAGGGACTTCTCCTACGAGCAGTACTTC
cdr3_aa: CASSLAGGRDFSYEQYF

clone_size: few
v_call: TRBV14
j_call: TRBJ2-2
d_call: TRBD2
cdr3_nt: TGTGCCAGCAGCTATGGACTAGCGGGACCGAACACCGGGGAGCTGTTTTTT
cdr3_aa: CASSYGLAGPNTGELFF

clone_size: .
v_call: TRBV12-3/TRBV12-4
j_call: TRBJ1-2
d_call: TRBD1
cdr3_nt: TGTGCCAGCAACCTCGGACAGGGTATAGGCTACACCTTC
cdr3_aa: CASNLGQGIGYTF

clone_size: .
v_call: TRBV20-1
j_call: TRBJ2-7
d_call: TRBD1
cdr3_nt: TGCAGTGCTCGCCTCCGGGACAGGGGTTACGAGCAGTACTTC
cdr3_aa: CSARLRDRGYEQYF

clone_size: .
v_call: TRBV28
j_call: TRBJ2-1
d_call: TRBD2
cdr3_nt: TGTGCCAGCAGCCCCGGGGCCCGGCTAGCGGGAGGAATTACGAATGAGCAGTTCTTC
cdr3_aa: CASSPGARLAGGITNEQFF

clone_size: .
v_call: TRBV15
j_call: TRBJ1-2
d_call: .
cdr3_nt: TGTGCCACCAGCAGAGATGAGGAAGGCTACACCTTC
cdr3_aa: CATSRDEEGYTF

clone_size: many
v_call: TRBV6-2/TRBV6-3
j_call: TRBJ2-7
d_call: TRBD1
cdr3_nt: TGTGCCAGCAGTCCCCCGGGACAGGGGGCCGACGAGCAGTACTTC
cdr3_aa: CASSPPGQGADEQYF

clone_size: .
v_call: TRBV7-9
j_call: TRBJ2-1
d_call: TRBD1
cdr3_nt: TGTGCCAGCAGCTTACAGGACAGGACCTACAATGAGCAGTTCTTC
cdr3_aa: CASSLQDRTYNEQFF

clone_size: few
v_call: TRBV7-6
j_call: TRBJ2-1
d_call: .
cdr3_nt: TGTGCCAGCAGCTTAACAACTAGTTACAATGAGCAGTTCTTC
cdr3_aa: CASSLTTSYNEQFF

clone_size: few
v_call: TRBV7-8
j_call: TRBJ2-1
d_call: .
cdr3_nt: TGTGCCAGCAGCGCCCAGGGGACACCTTCCTACAATGAGCAGTTCTTC
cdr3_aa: CASSAQGTPSYNEQFF

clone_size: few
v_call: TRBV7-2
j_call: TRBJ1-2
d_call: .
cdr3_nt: TGTGCCAGCAGCTACAAATACTATGGCTACACCTTC
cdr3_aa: CASSYKYYGYTF

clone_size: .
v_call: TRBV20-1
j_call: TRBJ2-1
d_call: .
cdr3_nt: TGCAGTGCTAGACTGGTTGGAGCAAGCTCCTACAATGAGCAGTTCTTC
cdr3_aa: CSARLVGASSYNEQFF

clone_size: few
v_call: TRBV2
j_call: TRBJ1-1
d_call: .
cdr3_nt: TGTGCCAGCAGTGAAGCACGGAGCAACACTGAAGCTTTCTTT
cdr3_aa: CASSEARSNTEAFF

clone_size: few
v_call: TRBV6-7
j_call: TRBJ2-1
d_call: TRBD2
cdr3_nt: TGTGCCAGCAGCTGTCAACACCGACTAGCCGTACATGAGCAGTTCTTC
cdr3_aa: CASSCQHRLAVHEQFF

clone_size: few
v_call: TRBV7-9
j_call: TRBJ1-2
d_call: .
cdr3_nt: TGTGCCAGCAGCCGGGCAACAGTTAATGGCTACACCTTC
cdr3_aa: CASSRATVNGYTF

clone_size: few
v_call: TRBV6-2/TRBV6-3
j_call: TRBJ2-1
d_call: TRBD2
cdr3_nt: TGTGCCAGCGGCCCGATAGCGGGAGGCGGGGATGAGCAGTTCTTC
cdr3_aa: CASGPIAGGGDEQFF

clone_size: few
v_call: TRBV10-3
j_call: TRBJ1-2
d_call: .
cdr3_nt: TGTGCCATCAGTGAGTGGGTTGCTACAGACTCCTATGGCTACACCTTC
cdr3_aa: CAISEWVATDSYGYTF

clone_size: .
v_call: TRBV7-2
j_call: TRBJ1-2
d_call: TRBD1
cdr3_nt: TGTGCCAGCAGCTTAGTGAGCTGGGACAGGGATCTATTCAACGCCCATGGCTACACCTTC
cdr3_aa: CASSLVSWDRDLFNAHGYTF

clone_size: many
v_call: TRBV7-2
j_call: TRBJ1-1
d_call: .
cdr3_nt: TGTGCCAGCAGCTTAGAAGGACCTGAAGCTTTCTTT
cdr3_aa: CASSLEGPEAFF

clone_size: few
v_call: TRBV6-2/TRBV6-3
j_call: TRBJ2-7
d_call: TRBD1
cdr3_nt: TGTGCCAGCAGGGCCGGGACAGGGGCTCGGGAGCAGTACTTC
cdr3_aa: CASRAGTGAREQYF